The source of this TCR beta chain is a study of metastatic and nonmetastatic thyroid tumors. V was clipped by 3 bases and J by 3 bases, with 3 bases between them. Germline loops: CDR1 SQVTM, CDR2 ANQGSEA. The CDR3 totals 11 residues. All patients were treatment-naive before thyroid surgery. This clone was found many times. TCRdb re-analyzed the PCR reads using MiXCR. The table shows 25,000 to 30,000 clones, with roughly 3.7% occurring only once. Sequenced: blood. The chain couples TRBV29-1 to TRBJ1-3; D remains ambiguous. This clonotype originated in a male donor with papillary thyroid cancer or a benign thyroid nodule (not recorded which). Some clones in this sample may be carry-over from other donors' samples. DNA of the CDR3: TGCAGCGTTGAGGGTGGAAACACCATATATTTT. Protein: CSVEGGNTIYF.